This T cell receptor (beta chain) originates from a study of cytomegalovirus exposure and HLA in healthy donors. Findings of the study overall: Altogether, 160 or so TCR beta chains were recorded as cytomegalovirus-associated. Later analysis suggested most CMV-associated TCR beta chains were HLA-restricted.

The CDR3 is 14 amino acids. V was trimmed by 1 base and J by 1 base, leaving 5 bases between them. Germline CDR1 and CDR2: SGHRS and YFSETQ. Comments on this clone: Antigen: not known.

The PCR contained 60 Vbeta and 13 Jbeta primers. Sequenced by immunoSEQ multiplex PCR; TCRdb stores in-frame clones only, minus some. The table includes some 98,000 clones, around 80% detected once. Specimen: PBMCs. The rearrangement links TRBV5-1 to TRBJ2-2; no reliable D call. This clonotype was obtained from a man in his forties in good health and CMV-seronegative. The CDR3 is CASSLNLNTGELFF. DNA for the CDR3: TGCGCCAGCAGCTTGAACTTGAACACCGGGGAGCTGTTTTTT.